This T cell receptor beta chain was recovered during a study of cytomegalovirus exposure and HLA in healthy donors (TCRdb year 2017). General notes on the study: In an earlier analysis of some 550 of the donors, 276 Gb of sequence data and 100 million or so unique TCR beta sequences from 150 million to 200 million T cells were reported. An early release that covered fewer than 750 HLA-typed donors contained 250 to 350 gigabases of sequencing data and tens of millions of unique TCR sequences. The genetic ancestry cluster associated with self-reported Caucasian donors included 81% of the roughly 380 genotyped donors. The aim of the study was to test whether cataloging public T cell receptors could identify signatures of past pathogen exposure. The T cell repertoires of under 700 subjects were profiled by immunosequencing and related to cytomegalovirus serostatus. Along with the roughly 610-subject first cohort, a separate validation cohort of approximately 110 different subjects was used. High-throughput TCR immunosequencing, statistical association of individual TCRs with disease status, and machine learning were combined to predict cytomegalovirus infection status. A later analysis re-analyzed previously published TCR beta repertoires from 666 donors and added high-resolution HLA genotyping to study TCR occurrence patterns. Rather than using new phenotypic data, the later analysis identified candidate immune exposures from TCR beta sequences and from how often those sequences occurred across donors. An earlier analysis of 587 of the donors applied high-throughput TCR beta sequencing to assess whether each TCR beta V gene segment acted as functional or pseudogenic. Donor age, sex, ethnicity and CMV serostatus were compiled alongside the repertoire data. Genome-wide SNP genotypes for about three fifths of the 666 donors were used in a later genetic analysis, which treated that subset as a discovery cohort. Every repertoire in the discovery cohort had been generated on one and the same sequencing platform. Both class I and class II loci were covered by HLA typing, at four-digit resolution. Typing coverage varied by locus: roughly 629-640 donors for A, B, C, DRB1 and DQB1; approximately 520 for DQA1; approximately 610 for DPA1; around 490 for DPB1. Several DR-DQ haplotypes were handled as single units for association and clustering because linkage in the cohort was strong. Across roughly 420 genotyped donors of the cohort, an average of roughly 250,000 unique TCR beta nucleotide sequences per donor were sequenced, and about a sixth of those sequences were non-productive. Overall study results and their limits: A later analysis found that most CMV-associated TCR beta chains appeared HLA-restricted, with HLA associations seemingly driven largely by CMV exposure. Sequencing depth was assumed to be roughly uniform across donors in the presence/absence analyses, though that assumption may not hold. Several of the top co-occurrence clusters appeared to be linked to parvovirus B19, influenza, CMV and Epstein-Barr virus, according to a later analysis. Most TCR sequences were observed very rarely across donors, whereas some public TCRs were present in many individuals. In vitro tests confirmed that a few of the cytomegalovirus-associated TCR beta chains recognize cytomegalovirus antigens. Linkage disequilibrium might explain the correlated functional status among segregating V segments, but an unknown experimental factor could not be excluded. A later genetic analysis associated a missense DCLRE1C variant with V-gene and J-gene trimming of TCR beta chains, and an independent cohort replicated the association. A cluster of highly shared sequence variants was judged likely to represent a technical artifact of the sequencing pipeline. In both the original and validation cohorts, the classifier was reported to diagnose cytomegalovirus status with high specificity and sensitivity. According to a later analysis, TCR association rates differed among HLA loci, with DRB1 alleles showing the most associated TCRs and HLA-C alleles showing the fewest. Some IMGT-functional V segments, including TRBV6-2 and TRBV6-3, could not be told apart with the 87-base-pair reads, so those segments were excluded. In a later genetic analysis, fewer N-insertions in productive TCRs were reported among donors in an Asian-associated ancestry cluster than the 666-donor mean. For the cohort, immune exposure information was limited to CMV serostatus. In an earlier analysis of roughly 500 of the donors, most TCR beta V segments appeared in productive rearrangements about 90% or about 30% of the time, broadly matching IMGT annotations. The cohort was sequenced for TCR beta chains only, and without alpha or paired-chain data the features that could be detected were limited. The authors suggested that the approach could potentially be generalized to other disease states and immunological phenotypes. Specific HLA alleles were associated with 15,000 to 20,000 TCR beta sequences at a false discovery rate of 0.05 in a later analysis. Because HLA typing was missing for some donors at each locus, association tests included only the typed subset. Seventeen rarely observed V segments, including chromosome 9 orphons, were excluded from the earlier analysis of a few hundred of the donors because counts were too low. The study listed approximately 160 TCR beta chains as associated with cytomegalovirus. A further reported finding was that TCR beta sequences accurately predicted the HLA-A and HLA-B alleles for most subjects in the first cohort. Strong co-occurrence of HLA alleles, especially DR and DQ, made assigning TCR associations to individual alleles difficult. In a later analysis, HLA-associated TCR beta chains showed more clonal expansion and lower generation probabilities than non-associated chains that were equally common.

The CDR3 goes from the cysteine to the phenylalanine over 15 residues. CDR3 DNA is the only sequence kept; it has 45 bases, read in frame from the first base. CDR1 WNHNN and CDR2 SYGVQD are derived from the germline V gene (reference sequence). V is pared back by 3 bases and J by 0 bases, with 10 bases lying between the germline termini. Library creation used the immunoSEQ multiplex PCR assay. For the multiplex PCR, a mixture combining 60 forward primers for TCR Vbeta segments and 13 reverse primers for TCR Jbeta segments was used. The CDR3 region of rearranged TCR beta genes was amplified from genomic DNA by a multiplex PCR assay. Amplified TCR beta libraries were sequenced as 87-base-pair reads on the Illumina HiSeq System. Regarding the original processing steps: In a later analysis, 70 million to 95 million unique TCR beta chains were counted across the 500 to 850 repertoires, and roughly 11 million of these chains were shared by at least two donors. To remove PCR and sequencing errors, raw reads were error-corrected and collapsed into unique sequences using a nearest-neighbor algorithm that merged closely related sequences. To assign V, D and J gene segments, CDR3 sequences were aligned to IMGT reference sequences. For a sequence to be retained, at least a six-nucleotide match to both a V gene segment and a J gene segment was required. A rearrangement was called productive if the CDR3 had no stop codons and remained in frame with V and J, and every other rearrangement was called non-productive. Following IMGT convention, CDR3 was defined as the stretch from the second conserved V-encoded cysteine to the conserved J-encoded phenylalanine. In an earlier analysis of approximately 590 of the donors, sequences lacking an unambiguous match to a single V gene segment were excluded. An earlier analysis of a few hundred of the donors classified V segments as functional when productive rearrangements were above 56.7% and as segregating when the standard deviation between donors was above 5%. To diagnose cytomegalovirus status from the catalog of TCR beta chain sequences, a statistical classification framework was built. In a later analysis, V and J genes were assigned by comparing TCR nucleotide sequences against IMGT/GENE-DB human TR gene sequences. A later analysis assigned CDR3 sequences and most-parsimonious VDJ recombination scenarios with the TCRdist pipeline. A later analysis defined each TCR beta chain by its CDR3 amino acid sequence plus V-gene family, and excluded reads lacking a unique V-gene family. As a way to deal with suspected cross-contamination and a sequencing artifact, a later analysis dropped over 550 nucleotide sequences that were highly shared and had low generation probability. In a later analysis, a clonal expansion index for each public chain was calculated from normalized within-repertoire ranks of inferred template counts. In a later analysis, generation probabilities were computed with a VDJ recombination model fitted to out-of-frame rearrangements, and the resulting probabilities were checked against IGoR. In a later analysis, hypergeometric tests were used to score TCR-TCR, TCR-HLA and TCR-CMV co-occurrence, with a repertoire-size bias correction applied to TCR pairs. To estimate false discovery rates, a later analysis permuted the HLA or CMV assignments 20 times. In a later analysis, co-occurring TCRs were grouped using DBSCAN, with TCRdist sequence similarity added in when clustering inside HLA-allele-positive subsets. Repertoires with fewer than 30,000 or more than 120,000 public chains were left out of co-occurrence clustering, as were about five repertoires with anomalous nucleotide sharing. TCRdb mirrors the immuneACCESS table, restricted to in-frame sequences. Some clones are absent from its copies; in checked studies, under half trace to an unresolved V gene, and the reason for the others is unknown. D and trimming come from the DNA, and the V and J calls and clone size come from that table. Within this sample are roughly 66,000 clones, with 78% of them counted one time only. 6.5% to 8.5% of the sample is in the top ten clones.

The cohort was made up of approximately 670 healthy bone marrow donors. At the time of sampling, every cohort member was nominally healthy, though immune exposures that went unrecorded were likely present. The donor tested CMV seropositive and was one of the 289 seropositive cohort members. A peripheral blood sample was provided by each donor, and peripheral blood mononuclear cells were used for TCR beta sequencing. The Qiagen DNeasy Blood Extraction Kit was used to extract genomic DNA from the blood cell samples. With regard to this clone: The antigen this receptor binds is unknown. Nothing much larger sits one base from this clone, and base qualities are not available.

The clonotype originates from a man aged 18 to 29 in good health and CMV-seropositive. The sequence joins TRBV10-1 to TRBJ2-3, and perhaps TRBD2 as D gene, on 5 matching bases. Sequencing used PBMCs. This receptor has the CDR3 CASSEKRSSTDTQYF. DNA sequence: TGCGCCAGCAGTGAAAAGCGGTCTAGCACAGATACGCAGTATTTT.